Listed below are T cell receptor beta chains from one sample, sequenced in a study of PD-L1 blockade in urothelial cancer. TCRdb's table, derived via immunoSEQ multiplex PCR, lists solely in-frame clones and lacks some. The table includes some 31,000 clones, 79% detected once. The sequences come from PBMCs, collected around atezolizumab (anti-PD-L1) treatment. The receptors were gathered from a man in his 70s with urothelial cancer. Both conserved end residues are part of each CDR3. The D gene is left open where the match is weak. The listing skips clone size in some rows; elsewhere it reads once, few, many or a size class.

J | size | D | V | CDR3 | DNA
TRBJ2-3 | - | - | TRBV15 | CATSRGGGPSSTDTQYF | TGTGCCACCAGCAGAGGTGGAGGGCCTTCTAGCACAGATACGCAGTATTTT
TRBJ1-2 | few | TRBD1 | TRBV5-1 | CASKLTGTGGTYGYTF | TGCGCCAGCAAGCTGACCGGGACAGGGGGGACCTATGGCTACACCTTC
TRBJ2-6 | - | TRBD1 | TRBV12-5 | CASGLVTGVLSGANVLTF | TGTGCTAGTGGTTTGGTAACAGGGGTCCTCTCTGGGGCCAACGTCCTGACTTTC
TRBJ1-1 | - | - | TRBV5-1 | CASSFSGSNTEAFF | TGCGCCAGCAGCTTCTCAGGGTCTAACACTGAAGCTTTCTTT
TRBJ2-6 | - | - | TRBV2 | CASVRDGSSGANVLTF | TGTGCCAGCGTCCGGGACGGGAGTTCTGGGGCCAACGTCCTGACTTTC
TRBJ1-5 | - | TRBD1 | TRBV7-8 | CASSHGTGGRGSNQPQHF | TGTGCCAGCAGCCACGGGACAGGGGGTAGAGGGAGCAATCAGCCCCAGCATTTT
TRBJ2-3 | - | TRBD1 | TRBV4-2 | CASSQDGRQGQSDTQYF | TGTGCCAGCAGCCAAGATGGTAGGCAGGGACAGTCGGATACGCAGTATTTT
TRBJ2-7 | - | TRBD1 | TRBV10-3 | CAIRAGTGGTYEQYF | TGTGCCATCAGGGCCGGGACAGGGGGCACCTACGAGCAGTACTTC
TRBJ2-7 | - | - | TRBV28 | CASSNLREQYF | TGTGCCAGCAGTAACTTACGCGAGCAGTACTTC
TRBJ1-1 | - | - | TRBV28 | CASSRPTEAFF | TGTGCCAGCAGCCGTCCGACAGAAGCTTTCTTT
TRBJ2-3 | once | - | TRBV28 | CASSPPSGVDTQYF | TGTGCCAGCAGTCCCCCCTCGGGGGTGGATACGCAGTATTTT
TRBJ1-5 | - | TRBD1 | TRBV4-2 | CASSHTGTGNQPQHF | TGTGCCAGCAGCCATACCGGGACAGGAAATCAGCCCCAGCATTTT
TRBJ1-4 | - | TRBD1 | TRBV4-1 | CASSHGTGGNEKLFF | TGCGCCAGCAGCCACGGGACAGGGGGAAATGAAAAACTGTTTTTT
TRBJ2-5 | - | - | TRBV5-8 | CASSLGQAIQETQYF | TGTGCCAGCAGCTTGGGGCAGGCCATCCAAGAGACCCAGTACTTC
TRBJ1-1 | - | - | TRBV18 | CASSLQGPGTEAFF | TGTGCCAGCTCACTCCAGGGGCCGGGCACTGAAGCTTTCTTT
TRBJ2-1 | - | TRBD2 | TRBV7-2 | CASSHTSVNEQFF | TGTGCCAGCAGCCATACTAGCGTGAATGAGCAGTTCTTC
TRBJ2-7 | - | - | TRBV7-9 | CASSLQYYEQYF | TGTGCCAGCAGTCTTCAGTACTACGAGCAGTACTTC
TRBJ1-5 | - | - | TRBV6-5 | CASSSGNQPQHF | TGTGCCAGCAGTTCCGGTAATCAGCCCCAGCATTTT
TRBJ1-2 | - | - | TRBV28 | CASSLKTLPGANYGYTF | TGTGCCAGCAGTTTAAAGACTCTACCCGGGGCTAACTATGGCTACACCTTC
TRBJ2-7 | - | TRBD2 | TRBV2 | CASSEAGGGRSNYEQYF | TGTGCCAGCAGTGAAGCGGGCGGGGGGCGTTCCAACTACGAGCAGTACTTC
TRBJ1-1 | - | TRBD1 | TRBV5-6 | CASSPGQGLAKAFF | TGTGCCAGCAGCCCGGGACAGGGATTGGCCAAAGCTTTCTTT
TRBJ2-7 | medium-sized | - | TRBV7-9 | CASSLVTRGYEQYF | TGTGCCAGCAGCTTGGTTACCAGGGGCTACGAGCAGTACTTC
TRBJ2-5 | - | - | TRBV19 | CASRNSGGETQYF | TGTGCCAGTAGGAATTCGGGCGGGGAGACCCAGTACTTC
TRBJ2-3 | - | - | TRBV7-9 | CASSLEGVVTDTQYF | TGTGCCAGCAGCTTAGAAGGAGTGGTCACAGATACGCAGTATTTT
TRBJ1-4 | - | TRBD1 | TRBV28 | CASSSASGGREKLFF | TGTGCCAGCAGTTCTGCCTCAGGGGGGCGAGAAAAACTGTTTTTT
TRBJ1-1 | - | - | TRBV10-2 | CASSWGQNTEAFF | TGCGCCAGCAGCTGGGGGCAGAACACTGAAGCTTTCTTT
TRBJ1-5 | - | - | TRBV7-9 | CASSLGWVGANQPQHF | TGTGCCAGCAGCCTCGGGTGGGTTGGGGCCAATCAGCCCCAGCATTTT